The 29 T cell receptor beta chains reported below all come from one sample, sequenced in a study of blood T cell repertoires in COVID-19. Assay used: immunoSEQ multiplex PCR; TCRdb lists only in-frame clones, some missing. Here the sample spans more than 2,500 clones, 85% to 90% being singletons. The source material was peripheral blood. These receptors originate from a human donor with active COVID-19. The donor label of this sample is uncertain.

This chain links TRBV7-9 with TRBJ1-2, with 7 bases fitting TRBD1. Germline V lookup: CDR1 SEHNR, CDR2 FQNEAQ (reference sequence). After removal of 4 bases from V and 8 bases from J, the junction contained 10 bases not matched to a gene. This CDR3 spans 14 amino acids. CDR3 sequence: CASSSLRGTAGYTF. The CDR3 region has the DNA TGTGCCAGCAGCTCACTTCGCGGGACAGCCGGCTACACCTTC.

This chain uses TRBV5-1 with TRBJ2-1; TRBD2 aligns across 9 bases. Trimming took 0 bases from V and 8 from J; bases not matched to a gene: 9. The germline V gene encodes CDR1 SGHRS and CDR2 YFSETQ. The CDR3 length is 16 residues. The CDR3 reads CASSLGVLAGIDEQFF. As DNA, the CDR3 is TGCGCCAGCAGCTTGGGGGTGCTAGCGGGGATAGATGAGCAGTTCTTC.

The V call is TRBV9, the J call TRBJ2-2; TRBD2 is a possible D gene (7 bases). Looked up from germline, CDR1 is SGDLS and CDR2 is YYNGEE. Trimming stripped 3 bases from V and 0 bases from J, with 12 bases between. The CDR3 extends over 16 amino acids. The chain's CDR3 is CASSEGGSSNTGELFF. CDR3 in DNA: TGTGCCAGCAGCGAGGGGGGGAGCTCGAACACCGGGGAGCTGTTTTTT.

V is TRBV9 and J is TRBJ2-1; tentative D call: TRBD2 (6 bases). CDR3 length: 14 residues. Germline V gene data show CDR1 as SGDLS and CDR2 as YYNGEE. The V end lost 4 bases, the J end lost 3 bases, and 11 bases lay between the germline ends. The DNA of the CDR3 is TGTGCCAGCAGCCACGAGGACTACTACAATGAGCAGTTCTTC. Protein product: CASSHEDYYNEQFF.

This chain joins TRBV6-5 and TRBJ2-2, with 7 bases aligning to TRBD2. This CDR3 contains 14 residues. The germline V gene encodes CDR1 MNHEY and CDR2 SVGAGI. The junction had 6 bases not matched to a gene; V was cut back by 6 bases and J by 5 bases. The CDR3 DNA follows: TGTGCCAGCAGATGGGGGGGGGAGACCGGGGAGCTGTTTTTT. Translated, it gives CASRWGGETGELFF.

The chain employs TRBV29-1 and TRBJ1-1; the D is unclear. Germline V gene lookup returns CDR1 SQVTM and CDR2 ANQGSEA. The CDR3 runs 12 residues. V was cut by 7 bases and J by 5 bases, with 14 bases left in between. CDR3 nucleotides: TGCAGCGGTGGGGAAGGCGGGACTGAAGCTTTCTTT. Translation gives CSGGEGGTEAFF.

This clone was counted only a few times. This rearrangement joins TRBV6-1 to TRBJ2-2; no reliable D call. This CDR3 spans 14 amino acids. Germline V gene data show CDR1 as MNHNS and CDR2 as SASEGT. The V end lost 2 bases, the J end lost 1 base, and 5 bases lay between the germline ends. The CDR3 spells CASSENLNTGELFF. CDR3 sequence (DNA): TGTGCCAGCAGTGAAAATCTGAACACCGGGGAGCTGTTTTTT.

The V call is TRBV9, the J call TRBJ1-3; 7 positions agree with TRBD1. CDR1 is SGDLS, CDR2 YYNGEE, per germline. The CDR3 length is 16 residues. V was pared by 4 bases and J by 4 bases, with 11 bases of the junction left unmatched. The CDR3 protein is CASSNAGTAGGNTIYF. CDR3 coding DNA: TGTGCCAGCAGCAATGCCGGGACAGCTGGGGGAAACACCATATATTTT.

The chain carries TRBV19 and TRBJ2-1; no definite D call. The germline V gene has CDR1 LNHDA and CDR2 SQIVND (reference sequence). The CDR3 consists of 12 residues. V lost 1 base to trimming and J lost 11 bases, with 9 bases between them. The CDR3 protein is CASSIGRLQQFF. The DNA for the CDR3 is TGTGCCAGTAGTATAGGACGACTTCAGCAGTTCTTC.

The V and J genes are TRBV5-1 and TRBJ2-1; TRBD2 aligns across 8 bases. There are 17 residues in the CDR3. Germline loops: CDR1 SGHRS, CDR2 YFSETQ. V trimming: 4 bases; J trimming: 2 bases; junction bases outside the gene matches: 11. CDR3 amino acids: CASSRTPAGAPYNEQFF. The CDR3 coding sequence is TGCGCCAGCAGCCGTACCCCAGCGGGGGCGCCCTACAATGAGCAGTTCTTC. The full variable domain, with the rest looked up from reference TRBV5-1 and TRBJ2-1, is KAGVTQTPRYLIKTRGQQVTLSCSPISGHRSVSWYQQTPGQGLQFLFEYFSETQRNKGNFPGRFSGRQFSNSRSEMNVSTLELGDSALYLCASSRTPAGAPYNEQFFGPGTRLTVL.

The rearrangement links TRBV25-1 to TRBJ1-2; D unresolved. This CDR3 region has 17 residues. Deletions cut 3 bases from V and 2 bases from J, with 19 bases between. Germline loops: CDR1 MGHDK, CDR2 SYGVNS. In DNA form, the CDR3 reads TGTGCCAGCAGTGAGGAGTCGTTTGGTGGGTGGAACTATGGCTACACCTTC. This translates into CASSEESFGGWNYGYTF.

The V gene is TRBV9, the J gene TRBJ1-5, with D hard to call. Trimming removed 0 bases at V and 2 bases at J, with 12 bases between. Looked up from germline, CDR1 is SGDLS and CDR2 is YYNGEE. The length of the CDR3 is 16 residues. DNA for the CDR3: TGTGCCAGCAGCGTAGACGAGGGATGGGGCAATCAGCCCCAGCATTTT. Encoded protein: CASSVDEGWGNQPQHF.

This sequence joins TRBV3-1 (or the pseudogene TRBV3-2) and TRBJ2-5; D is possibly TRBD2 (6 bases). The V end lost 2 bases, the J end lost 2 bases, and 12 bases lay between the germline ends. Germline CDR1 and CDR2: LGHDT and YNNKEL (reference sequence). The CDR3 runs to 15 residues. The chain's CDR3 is CASSQSGTAQETQYF. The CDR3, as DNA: TGTGCCAGCAGCCAATCCGGGACTGCACAAGAGACCCAGTACTTC.

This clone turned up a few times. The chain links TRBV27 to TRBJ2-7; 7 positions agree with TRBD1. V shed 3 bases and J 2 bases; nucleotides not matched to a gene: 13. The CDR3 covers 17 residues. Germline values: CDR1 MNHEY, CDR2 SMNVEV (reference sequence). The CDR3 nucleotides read TGTGCCAGCAGTTTGTCGACAGGGCCTCGGGGTACCTACGAGCAGTACTTC. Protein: CASSLSTGPRGTYEQYF.

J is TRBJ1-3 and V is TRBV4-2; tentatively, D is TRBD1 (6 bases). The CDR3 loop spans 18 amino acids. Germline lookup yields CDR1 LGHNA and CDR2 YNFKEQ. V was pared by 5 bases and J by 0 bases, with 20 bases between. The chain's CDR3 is CASSYAGGGGLSGNTIYF. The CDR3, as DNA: TGTGCCAGCAGCTACGCCGGGGGCGGGGGCCTCTCTGGAAACACCATATATTTT.

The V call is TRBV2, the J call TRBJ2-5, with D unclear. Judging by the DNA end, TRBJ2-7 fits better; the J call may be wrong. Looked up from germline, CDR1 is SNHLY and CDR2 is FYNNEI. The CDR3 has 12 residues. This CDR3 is CASRNNGYEQYF. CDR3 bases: TGTGCCAGCAGGAACAACGGGTACGAGCAGTACTTC.

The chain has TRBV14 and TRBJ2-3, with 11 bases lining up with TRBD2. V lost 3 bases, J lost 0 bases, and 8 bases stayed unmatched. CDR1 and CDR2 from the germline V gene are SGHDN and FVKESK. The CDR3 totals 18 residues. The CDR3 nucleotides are TGTGCCAGCAGCCACGCTAGCGGGGGGCTATCAAGCACAGATACGCAGTATTTT. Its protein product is CASSHASGGLSSTDTQYF. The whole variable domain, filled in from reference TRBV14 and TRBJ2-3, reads EAGVTQFPSHSVIEKGQTVTLRCDPISGHDNLYWYRRVMGKEIKFLLHFVKESKQDESGMPNNRFLAERTGGTYSTLKVQPAELEDSGVYFCASSHASGGLSSTDTQYFGPGTRLTVL.

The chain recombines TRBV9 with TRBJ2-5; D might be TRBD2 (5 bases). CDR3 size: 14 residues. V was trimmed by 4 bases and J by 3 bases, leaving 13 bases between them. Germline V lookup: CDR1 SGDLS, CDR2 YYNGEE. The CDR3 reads CASSPTLGEETQYF. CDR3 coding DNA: TGTGCCAGCAGCCCGACGTTGGGAGAAGAGACCCAGTACTTC.

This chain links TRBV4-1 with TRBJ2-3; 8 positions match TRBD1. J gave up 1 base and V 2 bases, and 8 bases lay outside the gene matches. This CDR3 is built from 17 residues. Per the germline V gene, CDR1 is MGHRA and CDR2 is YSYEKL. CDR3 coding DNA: TGCGCCAGCAGCCAACAGGACAGGGTCCGAGGCACAGATACGCAGTATTTT. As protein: CASSQQDRVRGTDTQYF.

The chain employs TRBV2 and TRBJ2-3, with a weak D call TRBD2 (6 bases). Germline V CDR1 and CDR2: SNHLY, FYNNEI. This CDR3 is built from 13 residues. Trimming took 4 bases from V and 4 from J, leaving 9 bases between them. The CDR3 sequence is CASSAGEADTQYF. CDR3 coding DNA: TGTGCCAGCAGTGCCGGGGAGGCAGATACGCAGTATTTT.

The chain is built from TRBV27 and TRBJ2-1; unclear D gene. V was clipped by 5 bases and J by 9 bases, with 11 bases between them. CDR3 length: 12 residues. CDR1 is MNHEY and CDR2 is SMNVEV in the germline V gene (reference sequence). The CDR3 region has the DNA TGTGCCAGCAGTCCCCCCTCGGGTGAGCAGTTCTTC. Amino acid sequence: CASSPPSGEQFF.

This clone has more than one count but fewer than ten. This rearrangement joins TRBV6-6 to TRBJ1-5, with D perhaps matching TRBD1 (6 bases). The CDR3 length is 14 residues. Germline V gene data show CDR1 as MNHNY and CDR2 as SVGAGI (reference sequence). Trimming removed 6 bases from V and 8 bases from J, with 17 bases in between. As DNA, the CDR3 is TGTGCCAGCAGGCCTGACAGGCCCCAGGAGCCCCAGCATTTT. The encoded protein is CASRPDRPQEPQHF.

CDR3 sequence reads: CATSTGGGMGTDTQYF. The CDR3 DNA sequence: TGTGCCACCAGCACGGGTGGGGGGATGGGCACAGATACGCAGTATTTT. The chain combines TRBV15 with TRBJ2-3, with a tentative D call TRBD2 (6 bases). The CDR3 contains 16 residues. Germline CDR1 reads LNHNV; CDR2 reads YYDKDF (reference sequence). Trimming left V 4 bases short and J 1 base short, with 15 bases between. The full variable domain, in which reference TRBV15 and TRBJ2-3 provide the parts outside the CDR3, is DAMVIQNPRYQVTQFGKPVTLSCSQTLNHNVMYWYQQKSSQAPKLLFHYYDKDFNNEADTPDNFQSRRPNTSFCFLDIRSPGLGDTAMYLCATSTGGGMGTDTQYFGPGTRLTVL.

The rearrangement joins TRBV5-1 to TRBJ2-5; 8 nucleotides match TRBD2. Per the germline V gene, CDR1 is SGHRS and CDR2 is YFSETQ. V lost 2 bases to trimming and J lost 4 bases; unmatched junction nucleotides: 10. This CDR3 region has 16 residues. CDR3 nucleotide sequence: TGCGCCAGCAGCTTAAGCGGGAGCTCAGATCTAGAGACCCAGTACTTC. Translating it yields CASSLSGSSDLETQYF.

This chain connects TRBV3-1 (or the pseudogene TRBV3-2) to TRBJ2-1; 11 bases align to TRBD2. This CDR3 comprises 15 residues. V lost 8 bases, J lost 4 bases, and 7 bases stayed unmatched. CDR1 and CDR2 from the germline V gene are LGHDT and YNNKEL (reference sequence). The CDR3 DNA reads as TGTGCCAGCTCCCGTGGGACTAGCGGATACAATGAGCAGTTCTTC. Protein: CASSRGTSGYNEQFF.

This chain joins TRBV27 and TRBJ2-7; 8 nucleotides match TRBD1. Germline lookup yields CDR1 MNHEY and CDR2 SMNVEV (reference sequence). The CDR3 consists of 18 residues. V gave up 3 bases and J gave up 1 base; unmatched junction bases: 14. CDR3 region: CASSFRASRDRRSYEQYV. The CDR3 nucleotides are TGTGCCAGCAGTTTTCGGGCGTCTCGGGACAGGAGATCCTACGAGCAGTACGTC.

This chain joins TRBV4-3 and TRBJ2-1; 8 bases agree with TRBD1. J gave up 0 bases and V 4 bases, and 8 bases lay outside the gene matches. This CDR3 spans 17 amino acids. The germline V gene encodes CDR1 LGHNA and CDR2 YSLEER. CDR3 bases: TGCGCCAGCAGCCCTAATCTAGGACAGGGCTCCTACAATGAGCAGTTCTTC. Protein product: CASSPNLGQGSYNEQFF.

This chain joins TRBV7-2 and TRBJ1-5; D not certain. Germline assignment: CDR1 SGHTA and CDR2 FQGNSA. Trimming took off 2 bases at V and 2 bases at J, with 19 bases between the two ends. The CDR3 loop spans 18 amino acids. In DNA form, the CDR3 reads TGTGCCAGCAGCTTATCCGTGTCCGATTCCTACCGCAATCAGCCCCAGCATTTT. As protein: CASSLSVSDSYRNQPQHF.

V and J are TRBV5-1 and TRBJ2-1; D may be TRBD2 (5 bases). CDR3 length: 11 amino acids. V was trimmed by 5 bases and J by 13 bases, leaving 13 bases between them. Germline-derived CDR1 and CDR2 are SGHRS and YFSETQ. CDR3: CASRRAGQQFF. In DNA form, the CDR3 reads TGCGCCAGCAGACGCGCGGGCCAACAGTTCTTC.